A selection of T cell receptor beta chains follows, all from one sample in a study of blood T cell repertoires in COVID-19. Data came from immunoSEQ multiplex PCR; TCRdb stores just in-frame clones and leaves some out. The table lists 250,000 to 350,000 clones, roughly 89% of them singletons. The sequenced sample was PBMCs or T cells enriched from blood (not recorded which). All receptors derive from a woman in her thirties or forties who had recovered from COVID-19. The conserved cysteine and the conserved F or W are not part of the CDR3 here.

v_call cdr3_aa
TRBV2 ASSEGTGFTQETQY
TRBV29-1 SVGQVNQPQH
TRBV28 ASKAGGRPGTGELF
TRBV6-5 ASSQNGGPNEKLF
TRBV24-1 ATSATAGDWF
TRBV6-1 ASSDVAADTQY
TRBV7-2 ASSLAGAWDTQY
TRBV7-3 ASSFSITGLSTDTQY
TRBV28 ASSLTTSGSHNEQF
TRBV10-1 ASSGRAGGGNEQF
TRBV5-1 ASSPGLRSTNEKLF
TRBV5-8 ATRDRAGNQPQH
TRBV19 ASSMKSGGNYGYT
TRBV6-5 ASSYSPSSYNSPLH